This is a list of T cell receptor beta chains from one sample in a study of cytomegalovirus exposure and HLA in healthy donors. Sequenced by immunoSEQ multiplex PCR; TCRdb stores in-frame clones only, minus some. The sample yields 120,000 to 150,000 clones, roughly 89% seen once. Sample: PBMCs. Receptors originate from a woman younger than 30 in good health and CMV-seropositive. Both conserved end residues are part of each CDR3. D genes are given only for firm matches. Clone size appears in some rows only: once, few, many, or a class for an expanded clone.

J | D | V | size | DNA | CDR3
TRBJ2-7 | TRBD2 | TRBV9 | . | TGTGCCAGCAGCCTTAGCGGGGGGGCCCTCGAGCAGTACTTC | CASSLSGGALEQYF
TRBJ2-5 | . | TRBV11-2 | few | TGTGCCAGCAGCTTAGATCTACCTCTAGGAGAGACCCAGTACTTC | CASSLDLPLGETQYF
TRBJ1-1 | TRBD1 | TRBV5-1 | . | TGCGCCAGCAGCTGGACAGGGGTTTCCATGAACACTGAAGCTTTCTTT | CASSWTGVSMNTEAFF
TRBJ1-1 | . | TRBV9 | . | TGTGCCAGCAGCGTGTGGCAGGGCGACACTGAAGCTTTCTTT | CASSVWQGDTEAFF
TRBJ1-1 | TRBD1 | TRBV7-8 | . | TGTGCCAGCAGCTATAGGACAGGGGCCTCGAACACTGAAGCTTTCTTT | CASSYRTGASNTEAFF
TRBJ2-7 | TRBD2 | TRBV5-8 | . | TGTGCCAGCAGCTTGTCGCGGGAGGTGCAGTACTTC | CASSLSREVQYF
TRBJ2-5 | TRBD1 | TRBV10-3 | . | TGTGCCTCTACCGGGGACAGGGATGGTGAGACCCAGTACTTC | CASTGDRDGETQYF
TRBJ1-2 | . | TRBV4-1 | . | TGCGCCAGCAGCCAAGATCCGGGGTCAGATGGCTACACCTTC | CASSQDPGSDGYTF
TRBJ1-1 | TRBD1 | TRBV11-3 | . | TGTGCCAGCAGCCTGCAGGGGGCCACTGAAGCTTTCTTT | CASSLQGATEAFF
TRBJ1-3 | . | TRBV15 | . | TGTGCCACCAGCAGAACCCAGAGCTCTTTGCGGACAACCGGCCTAAACACCATATATTTT | CATSRTQSSLRTTGLNTIYF
TRBJ2-1 | . | TRBV7-9 | once | TGTGCCAGCAGCTCCTCGGGCGGGAACGAGCAGTTCTTC | CASSSSGGNEQFF
TRBJ2-2 | . | TRBV19 | . | TGTGCCAGTACCCGGGCAATCTGGGGCGCGGACACCGGGGAGCTGTTTTTT | CASTRAIWGADTGELFF
TRBJ2-3 | TRBD2 | TRBV6-1 | . | TGTGCCAGCAGTGAGGTTCTGGCGGGAGTAGGCACAGATACGCAGTATTTT | CASSEVLAGVGTDTQYF
TRBJ2-7 | TRBD2 | TRBV25-1 | once | TGTGCCAGCAGTGAATTGGGGGAGCGGGGGAACGAGCAGTACTTC | CASSELGERGNEQYF
TRBJ2-4 | . | TRBV6-1 | . | TGTGCCAGCTTGATAGGGGCTAGCGATAGGCAGTACTTC | CASLIGASDRQYF
TRBJ2-6 | . | TRBV7-2 | . | TGTGCCAGCAGCTTTCCGGGGGGCGTTGGGGCCAACGTCCTGACTTTC | CASSFPGGVGANVLTF
TRBJ2-7 | . | TRBV23-1 | . | TGCGCCAGCAGTCAATCTTCCTTCTACGAGCAGTACTTC | CASSQSSFYEQYF
TRBJ2-5 | TRBD1 | TRBV10-2 | . | TGCGCCAGCGGACAGGGCCAGGAGACCCAGTACTTC | CASGQGQETQYF
TRBJ1-2 | TRBD1 | TRBV5-1 | . | TGCGCCAGCAGCCCATTCGACAGGGCTCTGTTCTCCTATGGCTACACCTTC | CASSPFDRALFSYGYTF
TRBJ2-7 | . | TRBV11-1 | . | TGTGCCAGCAGCTTAGGGTCCGGCTACGAGCAGTACTTC | CASSLGSGYEQYF
TRBJ1-4 | . | TRBV10-2 | . | TGCGCCAGCAGTGAGGGGGAGGATGAAAAACTGTTTTTT | CASSEGEDEKLFF
TRBJ2-1 | . | TRBV9 | . | TGTGCCAGCAGCCCCCGGGACAACAATGAGCAGTTCTTC | CASSPRDNNEQFF
TRBJ1-1 | . | TRBV6-1 | . | TGTGCCAGCAGCGGCGCGGGGACCGGCACTGAAGCTTTCTTT | CASSGAGTGTEAFF
TRBJ2-7 | TRBD2 | TRBV19 | . | TGTGCCAGTAGTATAAGTACTAGCGGGAGTATATACGAGCAGTACTTC | CASSISTSGSIYEQYF
TRBJ2-3 | TRBD2 | TRBV6-1 | . | TGTGCCAGCGCCGGACTAGCGGGAGTTGACACGCAGTATTTT | CASAGLAGVDTQYF
TRBJ1-2 | . | TRBV2 | once | TGTGCCAGCAGTGTTAGTCAGGGATTAATTGGCTACACCTTC | CASSVSQGLIGYTF
TRBJ2-7 | TRBD2 | TRBV27 | . | TGTGCCAGCAGTTCCTCTAGCGGGGCTACCTACGAGCAGTACTTC | CASSSSSGATYEQYF
TRBJ2-5 | . | TRBV6-1 | . | TGTGCCAGCAGTGAACTGCGGAGCTTCCAAGAGACCCAGTACTTC | CASSELRSFQETQYF
TRBJ2-7 | . | TRBV25-1 | once | TGTGCCAGCACCCCCTCGTCGATGGGCCGCTACGAGCAGTACTTC | CASTPSSMGRYEQYF
TRBJ2-2 | TRBD2 | TRBV15 | . | TGTGCCACCAGCAGAGCGGGAGGGCCAAACACCGGGGAGCTGTTTTTT | CATSRAGGPNTGELFF
TRBJ2-2 | TRBD2 | TRBV30 | . | TGTGCCTGGAGTGTATGGCGGGAGGGCCTCTCTGGGGAGCTGTTTTTT | CAWSVWREGLSGELFF
TRBJ2-3 | . | TRBV6-6 | . | TGTGCCAGCAGTCCACTCACAGCAGCAGATACGCAGTATTTT | CASSPLTAADTQYF
TRBJ2-5 | . | TRBV27 | . | TGTGCCAGCAGTTTATTTTGGGCTCTCCAAGAGACCCAGTACTTC | CASSLFWALQETQYF
TRBJ2-3 | . | TRBV2 | . | TGTGCCAGCAGTACCCGCCAGGGAATCACAGATACGCAGTATTTT | CASSTRQGITDTQYF
TRBJ2-3 | TRBD2 | TRBV29-1 | . | TGCAGCGTAGCGGGGGGGGTTCTGGGCACAGATACGCAGTATTTT | CSVAGGVLGTDTQYF
TRBJ1-3 | TRBD1 | TRBV5-1 | . | TGCGCCAGCAGCTGGGGACAGGGGGCGAGAGGAAACACCATATATTTT | CASSWGQGARGNTIYF
TRBJ1-5 | . | TRBV7-8 | few | TGTGCCAGCAGCCCTTACAGTCTAACGCCCCAGCATTTT | CASSPYSLTPQHF
TRBJ1-1 | . | TRBV6-5 | . | TGTGCCAGCAGGGTGGGCCTGAACACTGAAGCTTTCTTT | CASRVGLNTEAFF
TRBJ2-7 | . | TRBV29-1 | once | TGCAGCGTTGAAGTGCCCCTCCGGGAGTGGTACGAGCAGTACTTC | CSVEVPLREWYEQYF
TRBJ2-5 | . | TRBV25-1 | once | TGTGCCAGCAGTGCGTTCGATGGGAGAGGAGAGACCCAGTACTTC | CASSAFDGRGETQYF
TRBJ1-5 | TRBD1 | TRBV27 | . | TGTGCCAGCAGCCACGCCACATTACAGGGGGCAAATTTCAGTACCCCAAGTCAGCCCCAGCATTTT | CASSHATLQGANFSTPSQPQHF